Shown below are 30 T cell receptor beta chains from a single sample sequenced in a study of blood T cell repertoires in COVID-19. Profiling relied on immunoSEQ multiplex PCR, and the TCRdb table lists in-frame clones only, not all of them. The sample includes 150,000 to 200,000 clones, around nine tenths of them seen just once. Sequenced: peripheral blood. These receptors all stem from a human donor in a cohort sampled during active COVID-19.

The chain employs TRBV11-3 and TRBJ2-1, with 8 positions matching TRBD1. V shed 6 bases, J shed 8 bases, and the junction held 6 bases outside the gene matches. CDR1 SGHNT and CDR2 YENEEA come from the germline V gene. The CDR3 sequence is 13 residues long. CDR3 sequence reads: CASSYDRGHEQFF. CDR3 bases: TGTGCCAGCAGTTACGACAGGGGCCATGAGCAGTTCTTC.

With regard to this clone: Other DNA sequences within the sample encode an identical CDR3. This chain uses TRBV10-3 with TRBJ1-5; D gene ambiguous. The V end was cut by 0 bases, the J end by 4 bases, with 7 bases between. Germline V gene sequence: CDR1 ENHRY, CDR2 SYGVKD. CDR3 length equals 14 residues. The CDR3 coding sequence is TGTGCCATCAGTGAGTCTGGGAGTAATCAGCCCCAGCATTTT. Translating gives CAISESGSNQPQHF.

The rearrangement uses TRBV6-6 and TRBJ2-7, with a weak D call TRBD2 (6 bases). CDR3 length: 17 residues. Trimming cost V 5 bases and J 3 bases, with 23 bases left between them. Germline V lookup: CDR1 MNHNY, CDR2 SVGAGI (reference sequence). The chain's CDR3 is CASSHANLAGKYYEQYF. The DNA for the CDR3 is TGTGCCAGCAGTCACGCAAATCTGGCGGGGAAGTACTACGAGCAGTACTTC.

On this clone: Sequence at one end of the junction differs from germline and may be a read error. J is TRBJ2-3 and V is TRBV29-1, with TRBD1 matching over 10 bases. Germline CDR1 SQVTM, CDR2 ANQGSEA. The CDR3 is 15 amino acids. This CDR3 is CSVEDRGRLRDTQYF. DNA for the CDR3: TGCAGCGTGGAAGACAGGGGGCGTTTGAGAGATACGCAGTATTTT.

This clone was picked up a small number of times. V is TRBV30 and J is TRBJ1-5; 7 nucleotides align to TRBD1. The CDR3 is 14 residues long. The ends lost 4 bases at V and 3 bases at J; junction bases unmatched: 6. From germline, CDR1 is GTSNPN and CDR2 SVGIG (reference sequence). This CDR3 reads CAWNPTGYNQPQHF. The CDR3 DNA sequence: TGTGCCTGGAATCCGACAGGGTACAATCAGCCCCAGCATTTT.

Written as DNA, the CDR3 is TGTGCCAGCAGCTTGGGCAGGGGAGTTTATTCCAATGAGCAGTTCTTC. Translation: CASSLGRGVYSNEQFF. V gene TRBV5-4 combines with J gene TRBJ2-1; a weak D match, TRBD1 (6 bases). This CDR3 has 16 residues. The V gene's germline CDR1 is SGHNT and CDR2 YYREEE (reference sequence). The V and J ends lost 0 bases and 6 bases respectively, with 16 bases between them.

V usage is TRBV10-3 and J usage is TRBJ1-6, with no clear D. The CDR3 length is 14 residues. Germline assignment: CDR1 ENHRY and CDR2 SYGVKD. With 0 bases removed from V and 10 bases from J, the gap between germline ends came to 10 bases. CDR3: CAISESRDISPLHF. The CDR3 region has the DNA TGTGCCATCAGTGAGTCTCGGGATATCTCACCCCTCCACTTT.

The genes are TRBV19 and TRBJ1-2; TRBD1 might be the D (6 bases). The CDR3 length is 13 residues. Germline assignment: CDR1 LNHDA and CDR2 SQIVND (reference sequence). Trimming shortened V by 6 bases and J by 4 bases, and 12 bases separated the two germline ends. The CDR3, as DNA: TGTGCCAGTAGCCCGGGACACCTCTATGGCTACACCTTC. It yields the protein CASSPGHLYGYTF. Combining the CDR3 with reference TRBV19 and TRBJ1-2 gives the whole variable domain DGGITQSPKYLFRKEGQNVTLSCEQNLNHDAMYWYRQDPGQGLRLIYYSQIVNDFQKGDIAEGYSVSREKKESFPLTVTSAQKNPTAFYLCASSPGHLYGYTFGSGTRLTVV.

The chain uses TRBV19 and TRBJ2-1, with 12 positions matching TRBD2. CDR3 length: 19 residues. The germline gives CDR1 LNHDA, CDR2 SQIVND (reference sequence). The CDR3 DNA sequence: TGTGCTCCCGGGGTCCGGGACAGACTAGCGGGAGTACCCTACAATGAGCAGTTCTTC. Protein: CAPGVRDRLAGVPYNEQFF.

The chain combines TRBV5-1 with TRBJ2-7, with 8 nucleotides matching TRBD1. Germline CDR1 SGHRS, CDR2 YFSETQ. This CDR3 spans 14 amino acids. V lost 3 bases and J lost 3; bases outside the gene matches: 5. The CDR3 loop reads CASSSKQGGYEQYF. The CDR3 nucleotides are TGCGCCAGCAGCTCGAAACAGGGGGGCTACGAGCAGTACTTC.

J is TRBJ2-2 and V is TRBV29-1, with D perhaps matching TRBD1 (6 bases). Germline CDR1 reads SQVTM; CDR2 reads ANQGSEA. Trimming shortened V by 6 bases and J by 3 bases, and 8 bases separated the two germline ends. This CDR3 has 12 amino acids. The CDR3 is CSVQGYTGELFF. The CDR3 nucleotides are TGCAGCGTCCAGGGGTACACCGGGGAGCTGTTTTTT.

This clone was found a few times. CDR3 region: CASSIRTGSFTEAFF. In DNA, the CDR3 is TGTGCCAGCAGTATACGGACAGGGTCGTTCACTGAAGCTTTCTTT. The chain uses TRBV2 and TRBJ1-1; TRBD1 aligns across 8 bases. In germline, CDR1 is SNHLY, CDR2 FYNNEI. The CDR3 consists of 15 residues. Trimming at V came to 5 bases and at J to 4 bases, leaving 9 bases not matched to a gene.

CDR3 DNA sequence: TGTGCCAGCAGTTCTCACGCAGACAGGGATGGCTACACCTTC. Residues: CASSSHADRDGYTF. This chain joins TRBV28 and TRBJ1-2; 7 positions agree with TRBD1. The CDR3 totals 14 residues. Unmatched junction bases numbered 8, after V lost 4 bases and J lost 6 bases. The V gene's germline CDR1 is MDHEN and CDR2 SYDVKM.

The chain recombines TRBV9 with TRBJ1-2, with no clear D. This CDR3 spans 13 amino acids. The ends were cut back, 6 bases at V and 7 bases at J, with 16 bases in the middle. Germline CDR1 and CDR2: SGDLS and YYNGEE. CDR3 protein: CASTGGGAGGYTF. CDR3 nucleotides: TGTGCCAGCACCGGAGGAGGAGCGGGTGGCTACACCTTC. The whole variable domain, remainder taken from reference TRBV9 and TRBJ1-2, is DSGVTQTPKHLITATGQRVTLRCSPRSGDLSVYWYQQSLDQGLQFLIQYYNGEERAKGNILERFSAQQFPDLHSELNLSSLELGDSALYFCASTGGGAGGYTFGSGTRLTVV.

V and J are TRBV6-6 and TRBJ2-7; D gene uncertain. In germline, CDR1 is MNHNY, CDR2 SVGAGI (reference sequence). The CDR3 is 15 amino acids. Trimming left V 0 bases short and J 1 base short, with 10 bases between. The CDR3 DNA is TGTGCCAGCAGTTACTCGAGACCACAGTCCTACGAGCAGTACTTC. Translation: CASSYSRPQSYEQYF.

Only a few counts were recorded for this clone. V gene TRBV7-9 combines with J gene TRBJ1-3; 9 bases line up with TRBD1. CDR1 is SEHNR, CDR2 FQNEAQ, per germline (reference sequence). J gave up 5 bases and V 3 bases, and 8 bases lay outside the gene matches. CDR3 length equals 16 residues. CDR3 DNA sequence: TGTGCCAGCAGCTTCAACCCCGACAGGGGGAGAAACACCATATATTTT. Its translation: CASSFNPDRGRNTIYF.

This clone was detected only once. This chain connects TRBV6-6 to TRBJ2-4; TRBD1 agrees at 8 bases. The V and J ends lost 5 bases and 2 bases, in that order; junction bases with no gene match: 11. Germline lookup yields CDR1 MNHNY and CDR2 SVGAGI (reference sequence). The CDR3 runs to 17 residues. CDR3 DNA sequence: TGTGCCAGCAGTCGGACGACAGGGGTTGGCTCCAAAAACATTCAGTACTTC. Amino acid sequence: CASSRTTGVGSKNIQYF.

The chain links TRBV28 to TRBJ1-3; D unresolved. This CDR3 contains 13 residues. Trimming left V 7 bases short and J 0 bases short, with 7 bases between. Germline CDR1 reads MDHEN; CDR2 reads SYDVKM. CDR3 protein: CASTQSSGNTIYF. In nucleotides, the CDR3 is TGTGCCAGCACACAGAGCTCTGGAAACACCATATATTTT. The full variable domain, in which reference TRBV28 and TRBJ1-3 provide the parts outside the CDR3, is DVKVTQSSRYLVKRTGEKVFLECVQDMDHENMFWYRQDPGLGLRLIYFSYDVKMKEKGDIPEGYSVSREKKERFSLILESASTNQTSMYLCASTQSSGNTIYFGEGSWLTVV.

This chain joins TRBV5-4 and TRBJ1-2; TRBD1 matches 9 bases. The CDR3 covers 14 residues. Germline values: CDR1 SGHNT, CDR2 YYREEE (reference sequence). With 4 bases clipped from V and 4 bases from J, the junction kept 5 bases outside the gene matches. The CDR3 protein is CASSIPGQGYGYTF. CDR3 nucleotides: TGTGCCAGCAGCATACCGGGACAGGGCTATGGCTACACCTTC.

The chain employs TRBV20-1 and TRBJ1-5; D is possibly TRBD1 (6 bases). Trimming shortened V by 3 bases and J by 2 bases, and 20 bases separated the two germline ends. In germline, CDR1 is DFQATT, CDR2 SNEGSKA (reference sequence). The CDR3 length is 17 residues. CDR3 sequence (DNA): TGCAGTGCTAGTAGGCAGGGGTCCCGGATTGGCAATCAGCCCCAGCATTTT. Encoded protein: CSASRQGSRIGNQPQHF.

The rearrangement uses TRBV30 and TRBJ2-7, with D possibly TRBD1 on 5 matching bases. Germline V CDR1 and CDR2: GTSNPN, SVGIG (reference sequence). The CDR3 totals 16 residues. V lost 1 base to trimming and J lost 2 bases, with 18 bases between them. The CDR3 reads CAWSAEGAPLTYEQYF. Here the CDR3 DNA reads TGTGCCTGGAGTGCCGAAGGGGCACCCCTCACCTACGAGCAGTACTTC.

The chain has TRBV2 and TRBJ2-7, with D maybe TRBD1 (6 bases). With 5 bases removed from V and 6 bases from J, the gap between germline ends came to 14 bases. This CDR3 is built from 13 residues. The germline V gene encodes CDR1 SNHLY and CDR2 FYNNEI. The CDR3 nucleotides are TGTGCCAGCAGTAACAGGGCGGATAGCGAGCAGTACTTC. Translated: CASSNRADSEQYF.

The chain recombines TRBV6-5 with TRBJ1-3; D gene ambiguous. The CDR3 sequence is 13 residues long. Trimming took off 6 bases at V and 4 bases at J, with 10 bases between the two ends. Germline V CDR1 and CDR2: MNHEY, SVGAGI. CDR3 DNA sequence: TGTGCCAGCAGCCCCCTCCCGGGAAACACCATATATTTT. Its protein is CASSPLPGNTIYF.

This chain joins TRBV27 and TRBJ2-6; 7 nucleotides agree with TRBD1. V gave up 0 bases and J gave up 0 bases; unmatched junction bases: 8. The CDR3 totals 19 residues. CDR1 MNHEY and CDR2 SMNVEV come from the germline V gene (reference sequence). CDR3 DNA: TGTGCCAGCAGTTTATCATCGGGACAGAGTCTCTCTGGGGCCAACGTCCTGACTTTC. This encodes CASSLSSGQSLSGANVLTF.

The chain is built from TRBV5-4 and TRBJ1-6; 12 bases are a match to TRBD1. The CDR3 totals 20 residues. Germline V gene lookup returns CDR1 SGHNT and CDR2 YYREEE (reference sequence). J was trimmed by 2 bases and V by 4 bases; bases with no gene match: 13. CDR3 amino acids: CASSRTAGTGGGPYNSPLHF. In DNA, the CDR3 is TGTGCCAGCAGCCGAACCGCCGGGACAGGGGGCGGACCCTATAATTCACCCCTCCACTTT.

In its sample, this clone was seen a few times. The rearrangement links TRBV11-2 to TRBJ1-2; maybe TRBD1 (6 bases). The CDR3 spans 13 residues. Trimming cost V 1 base and J 3 bases, with 6 bases left between them. The germline V gene has CDR1 SGHAT and CDR2 FQNNGV. The CDR3 DNA sequence: TGTGCCAGCAGCTTAGCAGGGGACTATGGCTACACCTTC. This encodes CASSLAGDYGYTF. Using reference TRBV11-2 and TRBJ1-2 for the parts outside the CDR3, the full variable domain is EAGVAQSPRYKIIEKRQSVAFWCNPISGHATLYWYQQILGQGPKLLIQFQNNGVVDDSQLPKDRFSAERLKGVDSTLKIQPAKLEDSAVYLCASSLAGDYGYTFGSGTRLTVV.

This chain links TRBV18 with TRBJ1-1; D gene unclear. The CDR3 consists of 15 residues. The ends were cut back, 8 bases at V and 1 base at J, with 17 bases in the middle. Looked up from germline, CDR1 is KGHSH and CDR2 is LQKENI. Here the CDR3 reads CASRPFGGENTEAFF. The CDR3, as DNA: TGTGCCAGCCGCCCCTTCGGCGGAGAGAACACTGAAGCTTTCTTT.

This clone was seen a single time. The V gene is TRBV19, the J gene TRBJ2-7, with 8 nucleotides matching TRBD2. Germline CDR1 LNHDA, CDR2 SQIVND (reference sequence). Trimming cost V 1 base and J 3 bases; bases outside gene matches: 5. The CDR3 has 15 amino acids. The CDR3: CASSIGVSGDYEQYF. As DNA, the CDR3 is TGTGCCAGTAGTATAGGAGTTAGCGGGGACTACGAGCAGTACTTC.

The chain uses TRBV6-5 and TRBJ1-4, with no clear D. The CDR3 extends over 13 amino acids. The germline V gene has CDR1 MNHEY and CDR2 SVGAGI. Trimming stripped 4 bases from V and 8 bases from J, with 11 bases between. The CDR3: CASSLSRGEKLFF. CDR3 DNA: TGTGCCAGCAGTTTATCAAGAGGGGAAAAACTGTTTTTT.

The chain recombines TRBV6-6 with TRBJ2-7, with 8 bases matching TRBD2. The J segment lost 2 bases and the V segment lost 2 bases, leaving 5 bases of the junction unmatched. CDR3 size: 15 residues. Germline V gives CDR1 MNHNY, CDR2 SVGAGI (reference sequence). For the CDR3, the DNA is TGTGCCAGCAGTTACGATGGTAGCGGGGCCTACGAGCAGTACTTC. This encodes CASSYDGSGAYEQYF.